The T cell receptor (beta chain) under discussion was sequenced for a study of T cells in Graves' hyperthyroidism and ophthalmopathy. Graves' hyperthyroidism was deemed stable absent ophthalmopathy progression within 18 months. The hyperthyroidism patients had all been newly diagnosed, and their disease duration was under 2 months. Their ages ranged from 18 to 65 years. It was uncontrolled infection, other autoimmune disease, pregnancy or lactation that excluded patients. The authors took PBMCs from over 8.5 ml fresh peripheral blood. Germline assignment: CDR1 MNHEY and CDR2 SMNVEV (reference sequence). The CDR3 has 16 amino acids. With 6 bases clipped from V and 2 bases from J, the junction kept 11 bases outside the gene matches. This clonotype has a count of ten or more. The CDR3 regions of TCR beta were amplified from RNA transcripts. First-round RT-PCR with HTBI primers amplified the TCR CDR3 region. TCRdb reprocessed the multiplex PCR reads with MiXCR, giving one entry per CDR3 protein. This sample has about 400,000 distinct CDR3 sequences, with roughly an eighth found just once.

The clonotype originates from a woman between 18 and 29 years old with Graves' hyperthyroidism. The chain has TRBV27 and TRBJ2-7; 9 bases agree with TRBD1. The sequencing input was blood. For the CDR3, the DNA is TGTGCCAGCAGCCCTTCTTTGGGACAGGGAACCTACGAGCAGTACTTC. It translates to CASSPSLGQGTYEQYF.